The 26 T cell receptor beta chains below come from one sample, sequenced in a study of T cells after yellow fever vaccination. TCRdb redid the calling of the 5' RACE reads with MiXCR, one entry per CDR3 protein. The table shows 250,000 to 350,000 distinct CDR3 sequences, with 3.5% to 4.5% occurring only once. The specimen comprised PBMCs, sampled 15 days after the yellow fever booster vaccination. The receptors stem from a man aged 18 to 30 who received the YFV17D yellow fever vaccine.

This clonotype was seen at least ten times. This chain links TRBV6-6 with TRBJ2-5; D is unclear. CDR3 length: 14 amino acids. From germline, CDR1 is MNHNY and CDR2 SVGAGI (reference sequence). Trimming shortened V by 6 bases and J by 2 bases, and 13 bases separated the two germline ends. The CDR3 DNA sequence: TGTGCCAGCAGCCTCTTCGGGCAGCAAGAGACCCAGTACTTC. Amino acid sequence: CASSLFGQQETQYF.

This clonotype was seen a few times. The chain has TRBV7-9 and TRBJ2-5, with TRBD1 matching over 9 bases. In germline, CDR1 is SEHNR, CDR2 FQNEAQ (reference sequence). V lost 4 bases to trimming and J lost 1 base; unmatched junction nucleotides: 7. This CDR3 has 16 residues. The CDR3 DNA follows: TGTGCCAGCAGCTCCCTGGGACAGGGTATCCAAGAGACCCAGTACTTC. Residues: CASSSLGQGIQETQYF.

This clonotype was seen repeatedly, ten times or more. CDR3 sequence: CASSLVAGDNEQFF. The CDR3 DNA is TGTGCCAGCAGCTTGGTAGCGGGGGACAATGAGCAGTTCTTC. V and J are TRBV7-9 and TRBJ2-1, with 9 bases lining up with TRBD2. The trim removed 3 bases at V and 5 bases at J, leaving 2 bases unmatched. The CDR3 runs to 14 residues. Germline lookup yields CDR1 SEHNR and CDR2 FQNEAQ (reference sequence).

As regards this clonotype: No conserved phenylalanine or tryptophan ends this CDR3, so it is likely a read error. CDR3 in DNA: TGTGCCAGCAGCAACCTACTAGCGGGGTACAGCAAAGAGAACCAGTACTTA. This translates into CASSNLLAGYSKENQYL. The V gene is TRBV5-6, the J gene TRBJ2-5; 10 nucleotides match TRBD2. CDR3 length equals 17 residues. CDR1 is SGHDT, CDR2 YYEEEE, per germline.

The chain combines TRBV29-1 with TRBJ1-2, with 7 bases that match TRBD1. The V and J ends lost 6 bases and 12 bases, in that order; junction bases with no gene match: 10. In germline, CDR1 is SQVTM, CDR2 ANQGSEA. CDR3 size: 11 residues. This chain's CDR3 is CSVRTGEYNTF. The CDR3 DNA follows: TGCAGCGTCCGAACAGGGGAGTATAACACCTTC.

The chain is built from TRBV5-1 and TRBJ1-2; 7 bases fit TRBD1. The CDR3 loop spans 14 amino acids. Trimming cost V 1 base and J 3 bases; bases outside gene matches: 3. The germline gives CDR1 SGHRS, CDR2 YFSETQ. The chain's CDR3 is CASSLSRGDYGYTF. The CDR3 DNA sequence: TGCGCCAGCAGCTTGAGCAGGGGGGACTATGGCTACACCTTC.

This clonotype was counted only a few times. J is TRBJ2-3 and V is TRBV25-1, with TRBD2 identical over 11 bases. After removal of 5 bases from V and 6 bases from J, the junction contained 4 bases not matched to a gene. The CDR3 extends over 14 amino acids. Germline CDR1 is MGHDK and CDR2 is SYGVNS. The CDR3 DNA follows: TGTGCCAGCAGTTTGCCTAGCGGGGGGGATACGCAGTATTTT. Translating it yields CASSLPSGGDTQYF.

There are many counts of this clonotype. The V gene is TRBV7-8, the J gene TRBJ2-5, with TRBD2 matching over 13 bases. Germline CDR1 is SGHVS and CDR2 is FQNEAQ. V shed 5 bases, J shed 1 base, and the junction held 4 bases outside the gene matches. This CDR3 region has 16 residues. The chain's CDR3 is CASSPRTSGGQETQYF. CDR3 DNA sequence: TGTGCCAGCAGCCCTAGGACTAGCGGGGGCCAAGAGACCCAGTACTTC.

This clonotype was counted between two and nine times. The CDR3: CASSQDRGGSNEKLFF. CDR3 DNA sequence: TGTGCCAGCAGCCAAGATCGGGGGGGCTCTAATGAAAAACTGTTTTTT. The chain couples TRBV4-2 to TRBJ1-4, with D perhaps TRBD1 (6 bases). V was cut by 0 bases and J by 3 bases, with 11 bases left in between. Germline V gene data show CDR1 as LGHNA and CDR2 as YNFKEQ. This CDR3 has 16 residues.

This clonotype was observed a handful of times. CDR3 coding DNA: TGTGCCAGCAGCGCCGGGTTCTTAGGCAATGAGCAGTTCTTC. Translated: CASSAGFLGNEQFF. The chain links TRBV7-2 to TRBJ2-1; D gene unclear. This CDR3 is built from 14 residues. Trimming shortened V by 5 bases and J by 6 bases, and 14 bases separated the two germline ends. The V gene's germline CDR1 is SGHTA and CDR2 FQGNSA.

This clonotype was picked up many times. The gene calls are TRBV7-7 and TRBJ1-5; the D is unclear. Trimming stripped 8 bases from V and 0 bases from J, with 14 bases between. The CDR3 runs 15 residues. CDR1 and CDR2 (germline): SSHAT, FNYEAQ (reference sequence). CDR3 amino acids: CASGHTSDSNQPQHF. The CDR3 DNA reads as TGTGCCAGCGGGCATACATCGGATAGCAATCAGCCCCAGCATTTT. Full variable domain (remainder filled in from reference TRBV7-7 and TRBJ1-5): GAGVSQSPRYKVTKRGQDVTLRCDPISSHATLYWYQQALGQGPEFLTYFNYEAQPDKSGLPSDRFSAERPEGSISTLTIQRTEQRDSAMYRCASGHTSDSNQPQHFGDGTRLSIL.

This clonotype was counted many times. J is TRBJ1-6 and V is TRBV12-3 or TRBV12-4; the D is unclear. The V end was cut by 5 bases, the J end by 8 bases, with 19 bases between. The CDR3 is made up of 16 amino acids. In DNA form, the CDR3 reads TGTGCCAGCAGTCTGGGCGACGGACGTTTGGATTCACCCCTCCACTTT. As protein: CASSLGDGRLDSPLHF.

To note about this clonotype: Germline is not matched at one junction end, which may reflect a read error. CDR3 in amino acids: CASSYGYRGQNEQHF. CDR3 nucleotide sequence: TGTGCCAGCAGTTACGGTTACAGGGGGCAGAACGAGCAGCACTTC. V and J are TRBV6-6 and TRBJ2-7; 9 nucleotides align to TRBD1. Germline V CDR1 and CDR2: MNHNY, SVGAGI (reference sequence). There are 15 residues in the CDR3.

The chain is built from TRBV12-3 or TRBV12-4 and TRBJ1-1; D gene ambiguous. Trimming removed 6 bases from V and 5 bases from J, with 10 bases in between. The CDR3 extends over 12 amino acids. The CDR3 coding sequence is TGTGCCAGCAGGTACGGACGTACTGAAGCTTTCTTT. Translated, it gives CASRYGRTEAFF.

This chain joins TRBV9 and TRBJ2-6; TRBD1 might be the D (5 bases). The CDR3 extends over 19 amino acids. Trimming removed 2 bases at V and 0 bases at J, with 18 bases between. Germline V gives CDR1 SGDLS, CDR2 YYNGEE. The CDR3 here is CASSVPIRQSPSGANVLTF. The CDR3 coding sequence is TGTGCCAGCAGCGTCCCAATTAGACAGTCACCCTCTGGGGCCAACGTCCTGACTTTC.

This clonotype showed up many times. The chain links TRBV4-3 to TRBJ2-2; 9 bases are a match to TRBD1. Germline assignment: CDR1 LGHNA and CDR2 YSLEER. The J segment lost 5 bases and the V segment lost 4 bases, leaving 5 bases of the junction unmatched. The CDR3 is 15 residues long. CDR3 nucleotides: TGCGCCAGCAGCCCAGCCGGGACAGGGACCGGGGAGCTGTTTTTT. Translation: CASSPAGTGTGELFF.

This clonotype was seen more than once but under ten times. This sequence joins TRBV28 and TRBJ1-2; the D gene is possibly TRBD1 (6 bases). Trimming took 7 bases from V and 4 from J, leaving 16 bases between them. Germline loops: CDR1 MDHEN, CDR2 SYDVKM. The CDR3 covers 14 residues. CDR3 sequence (DNA): TGTGCCAGCACCGAAACAGGGTTCGGCTATGGCTACACCTTC. This sequence encodes CASTETGFGYGYTF.

This clonotype appeared many times. The V and J genes are TRBV5-6 and TRBJ2-7, with 8 bases identical to TRBD1. From germline, CDR1 is SGHDT and CDR2 YYEEEE. The junction had 3 bases not matched to a gene; V was cut back by 0 bases and J by 4 bases. The CDR3 length is 14 residues. CDR3 residues: CASSLGTGMYEQYF. DNA for the CDR3: TGTGCCAGCAGCTTGGGGACAGGGATGTACGAGCAGTACTTC. The full variable domain, rest sourced from reference TRBV5-6 and TRBJ2-7, is DAGVTQSPTHLIKTRGQQVTLRCSPKSGHDTVSWYQQALGQGPQFIFQYYEEEERQRGNFPDRFSGHQFPNYSSELNVNALLLGDSALYLCASSLGTGMYEQYFGPGTRLTVT.

This rearrangement joins TRBV6-4 to TRBJ2-7, with 9 positions matching TRBD1. The trim removed 2 bases at V and 5 bases at J, leaving 4 bases unmatched. CDR1 is MRHNA, CDR2 SNTAGT, per germline. CDR3 length equals 14 residues. CDR3 DNA sequence: TGTGCCAGCAGTGACGACAGGGGGTACCACGAGCAGTACGTC. Translated, it gives CASSDDRGYHEQYV.

This clonotype was seen only a few times. The CDR3 is CASSSVGGRGIRNTIYF. The CDR3 region has the DNA TGTGCCAGCAGCTCCGTCGGAGGAAGGGGGATCAGAAACACCATATATTTT. This chain uses TRBV3-1 with TRBJ1-3; the D gene is possibly TRBD1 (6 bases). The CDR3 runs 17 residues. Germline V CDR1 and CDR2: LGHDT, YNNKEL (reference sequence). Trimming stripped 5 bases from V and 5 bases from J, with 22 bases between.

Note on this clonotype: Germline and junction disagree at one end, which may indicate a read error. The chain carries TRBV7-7 and TRBJ1-4; 8 bases fit TRBD1. The CDR3 extends over 14 amino acids. The germline CDR1 and CDR2 sequences are SSHAT and FNYEAQ (reference sequence). The CDR3 reads CASSATGAGEKLFF. The CDR3 DNA reads TGTGCTAGCAGCGCGACAGGGGCGGGCGAAAAACTGTTTTTT.

This clonotype was observed many times. The rearrangement joins TRBV5-5 to TRBJ2-6; no reliable D call. V lost 5 bases and J 2 bases, leaving 14 bases between the germline ends. The CDR3 consists of 16 residues. The germline V gene has CDR1 SGHKS and CDR2 YYEKEE (reference sequence). CDR3 sequence reads: CASRRLILPGANVLTF. CDR3 sequence (DNA): TGTGCCAGCAGGAGGCTGATTCTGCCTGGGGCCAACGTCCTGACTTTC.

The CDR3 coding sequence is TGTGCCAGCAGTCGAGCGGGGGAGGGAGAGACCCAGTACTTC. Translating gives CASSRAGEGETQYF. The chain links TRBV27 to TRBJ2-5; 8 nucleotides align to TRBD2. Germline V gene sequence: CDR1 MNHEY, CDR2 SMNVEV (reference sequence). The trim removed 5 bases at V and 4 bases at J, leaving 6 bases unmatched. The CDR3 is made up of 14 amino acids.

This clonotype was observed a handful of times. The chain couples TRBV24-1 to TRBJ2-1; 13 bases agree with TRBD2. The CDR3 runs 16 residues. The V gene end was trimmed by 3 bases and the J gene end by 4 bases; junction bases not matched to a gene: 2. Germline values: CDR1 KGHDR, CDR2 SFDVKD. The CDR3 is CATSDPTSGGYNEQFF. The CDR3 DNA follows: TGTGCCACCAGTGATCCGACTAGCGGGGGGTACAATGAGCAGTTCTTC.

This clonotype was seen many times. This chain joins TRBV6-2 or TRBV6-3 and TRBJ2-7; D perhaps matches TRBD1 (6 bases). CDR1 is MNHEY and CDR2 is SVGEGT in the germline V gene. The CDR3 has 16 amino acids. Trimming stripped 2 bases from V and 5 bases from J, with 19 bases between. In nucleotides, the CDR3 is TGTGCCAGCAGTTACGACCGGGACACGGAGGCCCACGAGCAGTACTTC. This encodes CASSYDRDTEAHEQYF.

This clonotype was counted a few times. The chain has TRBV6-1 and TRBJ2-3, with a possible D match to TRBD2 (6 bases). The V end was cut by 6 bases, the J end by 0 bases, with 19 bases between. From germline, CDR1 is MNHNS and CDR2 SASEGT. The CDR3 spans 17 residues. The CDR3 DNA sequence: TGTGCCAGCAGCGGCCAGGACTATTCGGCTAGCACAGATACGCAGTATTTT. Its translation is CASSGQDYSASTDTQYF.